This T cell receptor (beta chain) stems from a study of T cells in Graves' hyperthyroidism and ophthalmopathy. Study-level background: Upon initial diagnosis and before any treatment, peripheral blood was collected. General study findings and limits: Blood samples included most of the expanded thyroid clonotypes exceeding 0.001.

The sample holds many counts of this clonotype. Antigen specificity is unknown. Authors of the study amplified TCR beta CDR3 regions from RNA transcripts. HTBI primers were employed in a first-round RT-PCR of the TCR CDR3. TCRdb re-derived calls from the multiplex PCR reads in MiXCR, one entry per CDR3 protein. The sample comprises some 500,000 distinct CDR3 sequences, around an eighth of which are singletons, and roughly 17% rests with the top ten. The germline V gene encodes CDR1 SGHDN and CDR2 FVKESK. The V segment lost 0 bases and the J segment 4 bases; nucleotides outside the gene matches: 5. CDR3 length equals 15 residues.

The receptor was derived from a woman aged 18-29 years with Graves' hyperthyroidism. This chain joins TRBV14 and TRBJ2-5; 7 bases line up with TRBD2. Sequencing used blood. CDR3 nucleotide sequence: TGTGCCAGCAGCCAAGAACGGACTAGGAGAGAGACCCAGTACTTC. This translates into CASSQERTRRETQYF.